This is a list of T cell receptor beta chains from one sample in a study of cytomegalovirus exposure and HLA in healthy donors. Repertoires were generated with immunoSEQ multiplex PCR, while TCRdb's copy carries only in-frame clones and drops some. Of over 200,000 clones listed, almost 90% are singletons. Sequencing was performed on PBMCs. The receptors were sampled from a woman in her late teens or twenties in good health and CMV-seronegative. Both conserved end residues are part of each CDR3. The D gene is left open where the match is weak. Rows give clone size only sometimes, using once, few, many, or a class for an expanded clone.

.,TRBJ1-2,TRBV29-1,TRBD1,CSVVWRGQGDGYTF,TGCAGCGTTGTTTGGCGGGGACAGGGGGATGGCTACACCTTC
.,TRBJ2-7,TRBV29-1,.,CSVENRAYEQYF,TGCAGCGTTGAAAACAGGGCCTACGAGCAGTACTTC
.,TRBJ2-3,TRBV11-2,TRBD2,CASSLRLGLAGGWDTQYF,TGTGCCAGCAGCTTACGACTGGGACTAGCGGGAGGATGGGATACGCAGTATTTT
.,TRBJ2-7,TRBV5-1,TRBD2,CASSLGFDPLAGSYEQYF,TGCGCCAGCAGCTTGGGTTTCGACCCACTAGCGGGATCCTACGAGCAGTACTTC
.,TRBJ2-1,TRBV29-1,.,CSVAAGVYNEQFF,TGCAGCGTTGCAGCGGGCGTCTACAATGAGCAGTTCTTC
.,TRBJ1-1,TRBV27,TRBD1,CASSFTGGGSNTEAFF,TGTGCCAGCAGTTTTACCGGAGGGGGCTCAAACACTGAAGCTTTCTTT
.,TRBJ2-7,TRBV30,.,CAWSVSSRGSYEQYF,TGTGCCTGGAGTGTATCATCTAGGGGGTCCTACGAGCAGTACTTC
.,TRBJ2-6,TRBV9,TRBD1,CASSVATGGTNVLTF,TGTGCCAGCAGCGTAGCTACAGGGGGGACCAACGTCCTGACTTTC
.,TRBJ1-3,TRBV2,.,CASSAGQTGNTIYF,TGTGCCAGCAGTGCGGGACAAACTGGAAACACCATATATTTT
.,TRBJ1-2,TRBV5-6,TRBD1,CASSLGGSILANYGYTF,TGTGCCAGCAGCTTAGGGGGCTCTATCCTCGCTAACTATGGCTACACCTTC
.,TRBJ2-5,TRBV6-5,TRBD2,CASRQAGGPGETQYF,TGTGCCAGCAGGCAAGCGGGAGGGCCGGGAGAGACCCAGTACTTC
.,TRBJ2-1,TRBV6-4,TRBD2,CASSPGGGSYNEQFF,TGTGCCAGCAGCCCCGGGGGGGGATCCTACAATGAGCAGTTCTTC
.,TRBJ1-1,TRBV5-1,TRBD1,CASSWTGGHNTEAFF,TGCGCCAGCAGCTGGACAGGGGGTCATAACACTGAAGCTTTCTTT
.,TRBJ2-7,TRBV10-3,TRBD1,CATDPGQGGDEQYF,TGTGCCACCGACCCGGGACAGGGAGGCGACGAGCAGTACTTC
.,TRBJ2-1,TRBV7-2,.,CASSLALAYEQFF,TGTGCCAGCAGCTTAGCCCTAGCTTATGAGCAGTTCTTC
few,TRBJ2-7,TRBV19,.,CASSTQGYEQYF,TGTGCCAGTAGTACCCAGGGTTACGAGCAGTACTTC
.,TRBJ2-7,TRBV6-5,.,CASRRQPHEQYF,TGTGCCAGCAGGCGACAGCCCCACGAGCAGTACTTC
once,TRBJ2-7,TRBV19,TRBD1,CASSPPPRTGDPYEQYF,TGTGCCAGTAGTCCCCCTCCCCGGACAGGGGACCCCTACGAGCAGTACTTC
once,TRBJ2-1,TRBV11-3,TRBD1,CASSQGQGAYNEQFF,TGTGCCAGCAGCCAGGGACAGGGGGCCTACAATGAGCAGTTCTTC
.,TRBJ2-5,TRBV14,.,CASSATGGPKETQYF,TGTGCCAGCAGCGCTACCGGGGGACCTAAAGAGACCCAGTACTTC
.,TRBJ2-1,TRBV28,.,CASVGTGSSYNEQFF,TGTGCCAGCGTTGGTACAGGGAGCTCCTACAATGAGCAGTTCTTC
.,TRBJ2-5,TRBV5-1,.,CASSLGGLQETQYF,TGCGCCAGCAGCTTGGGGGGACTCCAAGAGACCCAGTACTTC
.,TRBJ2-1,TRBV10-1,TRBD2,CASSEGGRVTEQFF,TGCGCCAGCAGTGAGGGGGGGAGGGTTACTGAGCAGTTCTTC
.,TRBJ2-6,TRBV28,.,CASSLVAGSSGANVLTF,TGTGCCAGCAGTTTGGTCGCGGGGAGTTCTGGGGCCAACGTCCTGACTTTC
.,TRBJ2-7,TRBV27,.,CASSLAWGRDEQYF,TGTGCCAGCAGTTTAGCCTGGGGGCGCGACGAGCAGTACTTC
.,TRBJ1-2,TRBV5-1,.,CASRFGGLQIINYGYTF,TGCGCCAGCAGGTTCGGAGGACTGCAGATAATTAACTATGGCTACACCTTC
.,TRBJ1-5,TRBV9,.,CASGKSGSNQPQHF,TGTGCCAGCGGGAAATCAGGGTCCAATCAGCCCCAGCATTTT
.,TRBJ1-1,TRBV6-1,.,CATHPDSRGGAFF,TGTGCCACCCACCCTGACTCCAGGGGTGGTGCTTTCTTT
.,TRBJ1-2,TRBV5-1,TRBD1,CASNRGGDYGYTF,TGCGCCAGCAACAGGGGGGGAGACTATGGCTACACCTTC
.,TRBJ1-3,TRBV28,.,CASSFNPGMGNTIYF,TGTGCCAGCAGTTTTAACCCAGGGATGGGAAACACCATATATTTT
.,TRBJ2-7,TRBV19,.,CASSHYEQYF,TGTGCCAGTAGTCACTACGAGCAGTACTTC
.,TRBJ2-3,TRBV10-1,TRBD2,CASYAPVKRQCPGGTDTQYF,TGCGCCAGCTACGCCCCGGTTAAAAGGCAGTGCCCCGGGGGGACAGATACGCAGTATTTT
.,TRBJ1-5,TRBV28,TRBD1,CASSFLLGGQGTQPQHF,TGTGCCAGCAGTTTTCTGTTAGGGGGACAGGGCACTCAGCCCCAGCATTTT
.,TRBJ1-1,TRBV7-9,.,CASSLVRGNTEAFF,TGTGCCAGCAGCTTAGTGCGGGGGAACACTGAAGCTTTCTTT
.,TRBJ2-7,TRBV9,.,CASSVDGSSNYEQYF,TGTGCCAGCAGCGTAGACGGTAGTTCTAATTACGAGCAGTACTTC
once,TRBJ2-3,TRBV29-1,.,CSVVPISTDTQYF,TGCAGCGTTGTCCCCATTAGCACAGATACGCAGTATTTT
.,TRBJ2-1,TRBV9,TRBD1,CASSDVPGQGTDEQFF,TGTGCCAGCAGCGACGTACCGGGACAGGGTACGGATGAGCAGTTCTTC
.,TRBJ1-5,TRBV4-1,.,CASSQIQGHQPQHF,TGCGCCAGCAGCCAAATACAGGGACATCAGCCCCAGCATTTT
.,TRBJ1-3,TRBV6-5,TRBD1,CASSPGQGFGNTIYF,TGTGCCAGCAGTCCGGGACAGGGGTTTGGAAACACCATATATTTT
.,TRBJ2-7,TRBV4-1,TRBD1,CASSPLGQGFYEQYF,TGCGCCAGCAGCCCCCTCGGACAGGGCTTCTACGAGCAGTACTTC
.,TRBJ1-2,TRBV4-1,.,CASSQASANYGYTF,TGCGCCAGCAGCCAAGCATCGGCTAACTATGGCTACACCTTC
.,TRBJ2-5,TRBV6-5,TRBD1,CASKIGQGEETQYF,TGTGCCAGCAAGATAGGACAGGGGGAAGAGACCCAGTACTTC
few,TRBJ2-7,TRBV6-1,.,CASTTRADSSYEQYF,TGTGCCAGCACCACGAGAGCGGATAGCTCCTACGAGCAGTACTTC
.,TRBJ2-1,TRBV5-1,.,CASSLAEAGPYNEQFF,TGCGCCAGCAGCTTGGCCGAAGCGGGTCCCTACAATGAGCAGTTCTTC
.,TRBJ1-2,TRBV30,.,CAWTLGGNGYTF,TGTGCCTGGACCCTGGGGGGGAATGGCTACACCTTC
.,TRBJ2-3,TRBV9,.,CASSPKTASSTDTQYF,TGTGCCAGCAGCCCAAAGACAGCGTCTAGCACAGATACGCAGTATTTT
.,TRBJ1-5,TRBV28,.,CASRSGGESLYSNQPQHF,TGTGCCAGCAGGTCGGGGGGAGAGTCCCTCTATAGCAATCAGCCCCAGCATTTT
once,TRBJ2-3,TRBV18,TRBD2,CASSLLAGGTDTQYF,TGTGCCAGCTCACTACTAGCGGGAGGCACAGATACGCAGTATTTT
.,TRBJ2-7,TRBV2,.,CASTRDTRPYEQYF,TGTGCCAGCACCCGGGACACCCGCCCCTACGAGCAGTACTTC